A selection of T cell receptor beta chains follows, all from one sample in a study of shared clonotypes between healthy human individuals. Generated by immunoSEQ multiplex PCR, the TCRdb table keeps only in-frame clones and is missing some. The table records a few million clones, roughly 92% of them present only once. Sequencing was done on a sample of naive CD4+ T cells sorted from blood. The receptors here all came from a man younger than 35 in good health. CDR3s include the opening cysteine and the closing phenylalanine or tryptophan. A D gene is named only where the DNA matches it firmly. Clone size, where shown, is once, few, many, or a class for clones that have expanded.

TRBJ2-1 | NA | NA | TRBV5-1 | CASSSQGYNEQFF | TGCGCCAGCAGCTCTCAGGGTTACAATGAGCAGTTCTTC
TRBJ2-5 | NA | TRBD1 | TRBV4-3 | CASSQDPEQGVGETQYF | TGCGCCAGCAGCCAAGATCCCGAGCAGGGGGTAGGTGAGACCCAGTACTTC
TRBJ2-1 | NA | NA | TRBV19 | CASSISRVPEQFF | TGTGCCAGTAGTATAAGCAGGGTCCCTGAGCAGTTCTTC
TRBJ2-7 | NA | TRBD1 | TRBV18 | CASSPGQGAKHEQYF | TGTGCCAGCTCACCCGGACAGGGGGCGAAGCACGAGCAGTACTTC
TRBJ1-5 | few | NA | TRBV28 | CASRGGQPQHF | TGTGCCAGCAGGGGGGGACAGCCCCAGCATTTT
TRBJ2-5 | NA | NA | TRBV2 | CASSEGVASVQETQYF | TGTGCCAGCAGTGAAGGGGTCGCTTCGGTGCAAGAGACCCAGTACTTC
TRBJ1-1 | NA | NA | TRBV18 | CASSTLNTEAFF | TGTGCCAGCTCAACATTGAACACTGAAGCTTTCTTT
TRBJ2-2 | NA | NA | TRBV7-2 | CASRGGNTGELFF | TGTGCCAGCAGGGGGGGTAACACCGGGGAGCTGTTTTTT
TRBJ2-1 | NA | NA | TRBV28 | CASSDLRGKGEQFF | TGTGCCAGCAGTGACCTGCGCGGTAAGGGGGAGCAGTTCTTC
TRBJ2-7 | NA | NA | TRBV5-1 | CASSLYDEQYF | TGCGCCAGCAGCTTATACGACGAGCAGTACTTC
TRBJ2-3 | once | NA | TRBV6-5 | CASSYSTNTDTQYF | TGTGCCAGCAGTTACTCGACTAACACAGATACGCAGTATTTT
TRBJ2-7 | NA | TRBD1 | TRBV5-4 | CASSLVGQGYEQYF | TGTGCCAGCAGCTTGGTGGGACAGGGATACGAGCAGTACTTC
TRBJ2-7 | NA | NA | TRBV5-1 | CASSLDPLSYEQYF | TGCGCCAGCAGCTTGGACCCGCTCTCCTACGAGCAGTACTTC
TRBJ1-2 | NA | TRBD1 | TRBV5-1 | CASSLGGQSFDNYGYTF | TGCGCCAGCAGCTTGGGGGGACAGTCGTTCGACAACTATGGCTACACCTTC
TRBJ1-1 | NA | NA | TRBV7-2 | CASSLTRVNTEAFF | TGTGCCAGCAGCTTAACCCGAGTTAACACTGAAGCTTTCTTT
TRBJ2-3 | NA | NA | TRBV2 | CASRATSTDTQYF | TGTGCCAGCAGAGCGACTAGCACAGATACGCAGTATTTT
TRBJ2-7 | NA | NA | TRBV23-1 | CASRGHYYEQYF | TGCGCCAGCAGGGGACATTACTACGAGCAGTACTTC
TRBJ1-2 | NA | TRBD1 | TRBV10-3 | CAIREDRVNGYTF | TGTGCCATCAGAGAGGACAGGGTAAATGGCTACACCTTC
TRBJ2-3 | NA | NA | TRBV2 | CASSERFTDTQYF | TGTGCCAGCAGTGAGAGGTTCACAGATACGCAGTATTTT
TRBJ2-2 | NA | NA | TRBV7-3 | CASSLRDPLVAGELFF | TGTGCCAGCAGCTTACGGGACCCCCTAGTCGCCGGGGAGCTGTTTTTT
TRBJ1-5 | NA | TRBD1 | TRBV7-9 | CASSSQGVGNQPQHF | TGTGCCAGCAGCTCTCAGGGGGTCGGCAATCAGCCCCAGCATTTT
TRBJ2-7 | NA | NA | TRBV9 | CASSVATPRTKSYEQYF | TGTGCCAGCAGCGTAGCCACACCTCGGACCAAGTCCTACGAGCAGTACTTC
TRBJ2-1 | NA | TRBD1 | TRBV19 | CASSKTGGYEQFF | TGTGCCAGTAGCAAAACAGGGGGCTATGAGCAGTTCTTC
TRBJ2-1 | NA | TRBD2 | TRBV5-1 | CASSSSPGLAGANEQFF | TGCGCCAGCAGCTCCTCGCCGGGACTAGCGGGGGCCAATGAGCAGTTCTTC
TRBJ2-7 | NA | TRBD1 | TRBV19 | CATTPGQGTYEQYF | TGTGCCACGACTCCGGGACAGGGGACCTACGAGCAGTACTTC
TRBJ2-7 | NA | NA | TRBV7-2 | CASSLSWDPTYEQYF | TGTGCCAGCAGCTTATCCTGGGACCCCACCTACGAGCAGTACTTC
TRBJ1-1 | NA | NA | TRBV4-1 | CASSQGLGEGVSTEAFF | TGCGCCAGCAGCCAGGGTCTTGGTGAGGGGGTCAGTACTGAAGCTTTCTTT
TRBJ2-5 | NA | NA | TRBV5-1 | CASSLGSSGRGGETQYF | TGCGCCAGCAGTCTGGGGTCCTCCGGGAGAGGGGGAGAGACCCAGTACTTC
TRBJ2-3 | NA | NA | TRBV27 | CASSLSARQGFFTDTQYF | TGTGCCAGCAGTTTATCCGCGCGGCAGGGGTTCTTCACAGATACGCAGTATTTT
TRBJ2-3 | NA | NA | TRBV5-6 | CASSLLGPEGTDTQYF | TGTGCCAGCAGCTTGTTAGGGCCTGAAGGCACAGATACGCAGTATTTT
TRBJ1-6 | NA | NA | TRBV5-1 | CASSLLYSEVNSPLHF | TGCGCCAGCAGCTTGTTGTATTCGGAGGTTAATTCACCCCTCCACTTT
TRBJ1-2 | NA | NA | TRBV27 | CASSPLGWREGGYTF | TGTGCCAGCAGTCCCTTGGGGTGGAGAGAGGGTGGCTACACCTTC
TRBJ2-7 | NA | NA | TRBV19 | CASSIGRDPSYEQYF | TGTGCCAGTAGTATAGGTAGGGATCCGAGCTACGAGCAGTACTTC
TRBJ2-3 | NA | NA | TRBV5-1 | CASSLGGFPDTQYF | TGCGCCAGCAGCTTGGGAGGGTTCCCAGATACGCAGTATTTT
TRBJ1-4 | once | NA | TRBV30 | CASKTGTQATNEKLFF | TGTGCCTCGAAAACCGGGACACAAGCAACTAATGAAAAACTGTTTTTT
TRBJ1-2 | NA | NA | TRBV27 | CASRDRAFNYGYTF | TGTGCCAGCAGGGACCGGGCCTTTAACTATGGCTACACCTTC
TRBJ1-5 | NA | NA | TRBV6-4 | CASSQQISQPQHF | TGTGCCAGCAGTCAACAGATAAGCCAGCCCCAGCATTTT
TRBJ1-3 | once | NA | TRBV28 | CASSLYGRDSGNTIYF | TGTGCCAGCAGTTTATACGGCAGGGACTCTGGAAACACCATATATTTT
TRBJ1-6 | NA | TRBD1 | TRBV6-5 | CASRRGQGAASPLHF | TGTGCCAGCAGACGGGGACAGGGGGCGGCTTCACCCCTCCACTTT
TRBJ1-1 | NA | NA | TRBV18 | CASSPRTERLNTEAFF | TGTGCCAGCTCACCACGGACTGAACGGCTGAACACTGAAGCTTTCTTT
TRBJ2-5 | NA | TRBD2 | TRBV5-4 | CASSLAGGLETQYF | TGTGCCAGCAGCTTGGCGGGGGGGTTGGAGACCCAGTACTTC
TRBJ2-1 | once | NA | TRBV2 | CASSEEVGVRDEQFF | TGTGCCAGCAGTGAAGAGGTGGGGGTGCGAGATGAGCAGTTCTTC
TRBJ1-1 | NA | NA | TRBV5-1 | CASSLGGKAEAFF | TGCGCCAGCAGCTTGGGGGGGAAGGCTGAAGCTTTCTTT
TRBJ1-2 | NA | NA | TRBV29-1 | CSVETRGGLYGYTF | TGCAGCGTTGAAACAAGGGGAGGCCTCTATGGCTACACCTTC
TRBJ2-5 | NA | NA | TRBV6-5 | CASSYSGGQETQYF | TGTGCCAGCAGTTACTCAGGGGGTCAAGAGACCCAGTACTTC
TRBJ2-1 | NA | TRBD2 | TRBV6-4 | CASSALAGSYNEQFF | TGTGCCAGCAGTGCACTAGCGGGGTCCTACAATGAGCAGTTCTTC
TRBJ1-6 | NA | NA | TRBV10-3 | CAISELPQTNSPLHF | TGTGCCATCAGTGAGTTGCCACAGACAAATTCACCCCTCCACTTT
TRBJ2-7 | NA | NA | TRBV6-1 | CASRGYEQYF | TGTGCCAGCAGGGGGTACGAGCAGTACTTC
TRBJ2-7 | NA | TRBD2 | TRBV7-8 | CASSLALGLAGGPYEQYF | TGTGCCAGCAGCTTGGCATTGGGACTAGCGGGAGGGCCCTACGAGCAGTACTTC
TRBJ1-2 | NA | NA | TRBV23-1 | CASILGTGDTF | TGCGCCAGCATCTTGGGCACGGGGGACACCTTC
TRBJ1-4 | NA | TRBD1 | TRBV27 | CASSSRTGPFEEKLFF | TGTGCCAGCAGTTCTCGGACAGGGCCGTTCGAGGAAAAACTGTTTTTT
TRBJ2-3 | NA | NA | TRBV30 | CAWRVVSQGGTDTQYF | TGTGCCTGGAGGGTTGTTAGTCAGGGCGGCACAGATACGCAGTATTTT
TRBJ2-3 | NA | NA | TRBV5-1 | CASSERPGGADTQYF | TGCGCCAGCAGCGAAAGACCCGGGGGCGCAGATACGCAGTATTTT
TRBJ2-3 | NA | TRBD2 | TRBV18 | CASSPPFLGGGDTQYF | TGTGCCAGCTCACCACCTTTCCTTGGGGGGGGAGATACGCAGTATTTT
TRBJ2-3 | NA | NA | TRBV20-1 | CSAPRTDTQYF | TGCAGTGCGCCCCGCACAGATACGCAGTATTTT